This record concerns one T cell receptor (beta chain) sequence. The antigen is undetermined. The germline V gene has CDR1 SGHTA and CDR2 FQGNSA. The V end lost 4 bases, the J end lost 11 bases, and 24 bases lay between the germline ends. The CDR3 contains 17 residues. Every bit of the isolated RNA underwent reverse transcription, so sequencing read expressed TCRB transcripts. Profiled with immunoSEQ multiplex PCR; TCRdb holds only in-frame clones, not every one. The sample has a few hundred thousand clones, approximately 13% seen once. These data come from a study of beta chain features in type 1 diabetes. Notes on the study in general: A moderate, significant TCRB CDR3 shortening appeared in type 1 diabetes across four CD4+ subsets.

The source material was naive CD4+ T cells from blood. J is TRBJ2-6 and V is TRBV7-2; D is possibly TRBD1 (6 bases). The receptor was isolated from a woman aged 18-29 years with type 1 diabetes. The CDR3 DNA reads TGTGCCAGCAGCTCCCCCCTGACAGGTGGTCGGTTCGACGTCCTGACTTTC. Translating it yields CASSSPLTGGRFDVLTF.